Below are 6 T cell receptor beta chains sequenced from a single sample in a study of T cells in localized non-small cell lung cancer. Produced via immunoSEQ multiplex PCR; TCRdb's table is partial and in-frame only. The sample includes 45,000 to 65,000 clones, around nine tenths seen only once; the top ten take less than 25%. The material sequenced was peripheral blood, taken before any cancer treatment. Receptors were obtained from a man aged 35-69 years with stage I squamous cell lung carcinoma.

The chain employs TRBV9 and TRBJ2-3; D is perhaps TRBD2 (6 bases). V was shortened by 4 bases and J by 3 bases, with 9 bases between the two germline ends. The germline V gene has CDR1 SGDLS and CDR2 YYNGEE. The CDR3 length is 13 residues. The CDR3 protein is CASSYGGTDTQYF. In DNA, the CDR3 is TGTGCCAGCAGCTACGGGGGAACAGATACGCAGTATTTT.

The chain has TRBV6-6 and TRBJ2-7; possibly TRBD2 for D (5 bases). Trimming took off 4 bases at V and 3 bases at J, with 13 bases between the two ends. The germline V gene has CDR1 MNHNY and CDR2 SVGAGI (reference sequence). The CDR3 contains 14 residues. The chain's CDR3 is CASSSTNGIYEQYF. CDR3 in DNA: TGTGCCAGCAGTTCTACCAACGGGATCTACGAGCAGTACTTC.

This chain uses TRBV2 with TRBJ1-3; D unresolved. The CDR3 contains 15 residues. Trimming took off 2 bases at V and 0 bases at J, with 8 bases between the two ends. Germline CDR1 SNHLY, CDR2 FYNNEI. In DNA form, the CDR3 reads TGTGCCAGCAGTGAACGGCGTTTCTCTGGAAACACCATATATTTT. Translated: CASSERRFSGNTIYF.

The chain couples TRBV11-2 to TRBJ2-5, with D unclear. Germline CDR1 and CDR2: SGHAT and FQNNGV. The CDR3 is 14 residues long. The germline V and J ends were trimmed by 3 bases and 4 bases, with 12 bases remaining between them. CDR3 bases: TGTGCCAGCAGCTTCCAGGCAGAGGTAGAGACCCAGTACTTC. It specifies CASSFQAEVETQYF.

CDR3 loop: CASSATGGAYGYTF. CDR3 sequence (DNA): TGTGCCAGCAGCGCCACAGGGGGCGCCTATGGCTACACCTTC. The V call is TRBV7-9, the J call TRBJ1-2; TRBD1 agrees at 9 bases. Germline lookup yields CDR1 SEHNR and CDR2 FQNEAQ (reference sequence). The J segment lost 4 bases and the V segment lost 5 bases, leaving 5 bases of the junction unmatched. The CDR3 is 14 residues long.

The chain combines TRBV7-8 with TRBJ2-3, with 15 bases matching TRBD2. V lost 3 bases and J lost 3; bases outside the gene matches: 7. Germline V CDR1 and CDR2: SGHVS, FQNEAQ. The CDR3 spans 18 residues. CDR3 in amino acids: CASSLTGTSGRYTDTQYF. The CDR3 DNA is TGTGCCAGCAGCTTGACCGGGACTAGCGGGAGGTATACAGATACGCAGTATTTT.